This T cell receptor beta chain was obtained from a study of blood T cell repertoires in COVID-19. Across the study: Nucleic acid was either cDNA or gDNA, and it came from T cells, B-cell-depleted T cells, or PBMCs.

Ages ranged from about 18 to 89 years, with residence in some 25 US areas. Assignments of participants to cohorts depended upon their own reported clinical history. Two consecutive negative NP/OP PCR tests, clearance, or resolved symptoms defined Cohort 3 recovery. The germline gives CDR1 SNHLY, CDR2 FYNNEI. The germline V and J ends were trimmed by 3 bases and 0 bases, with 6 bases remaining between them. The CDR3 consists of 14 residues. Some clones are missing from TCRdb's copy, which holds only in-frame ones; the method was immunoSEQ multiplex PCR. The table has roughly 250,000 clones, around 88% seen once; the top ten hold 8% to 10%.

This TCR was recovered from a man aged 40-55 years who had recovered from COVID-19. The chain employs TRBV2 and TRBJ2-1; D unresolved. The sample comprised PBMCs or T cells enriched from blood (not recorded which). CDR3 DNA: TGTGCCAGCAGTGAGCGGTTCTCCTACAATGAGCAGTTCTTC. Translation: CASSERFSYNEQFF.